This T cell receptor beta chain was documented in a study of PD-L1 blockade in urothelial cancer. CDR1 and CDR2 from the germline V gene are SGDLS and YYNGEE. V lost 0 bases to trimming and J lost 4 bases, with 22 bases between them. This CDR3 has 19 amino acids. Into every PCR, synthetic TCR analog templates were spiked. Using immunoSEQ multiplex PCR, the repertoire was profiled, and TCRdb retains in-frame clones only, with some absent. The sample includes approximately 50,000 clones, 85% to 90% of them seen just once. Time point meaning: pretreatment peripheral blood. Samples spanned pretreatment and treatment, with 1 to 8 time points per patient.

This TCR was sampled from a man in his 60s with urothelial cancer. The specimen comprised PBMCs, sampled around atezolizumab (anti-PD-L1) treatment. V is TRBV9 and J is TRBJ1-4, with D perhaps TRBD1 (5 bases). The CDR3 nucleotides read TGTGCCAGCAGCGTAGGCCAGGGAGGGCGGGGGACCGTTAATGAAAAACTGTTTTTT. It is translated as CASSVGQGGRGTVNEKLFF.